The present T cell receptor (beta chain) was sequenced within a study of CD8 T cells in Susac syndrome. With random hexamers, reverse transcription was performed on about 0.5 to 1 ug of RNA. TCR beta CDR3 was amplified by immunoSEQ covering 54 Vbeta and 13 Jbeta. In TCRdb, the immunoSEQ multiplex PCR reads were re-called with MiXCR into one record per CDR3 protein. The repertoire holds about 200,000 distinct CDR3 sequences, around 95% seen once, with approximately 0.09% in the top ten. The CDR3 spans 14 residues. V lost 6 bases to trimming and J lost 2 bases; unmatched junction nucleotides: 9. Germline CDR1 SQVTM, CDR2 ANQGSEA. In blood CD8+ and CD4+ T cells, TCR beta underwent sequencing.

The specimen sequenced was CD4+ T cells from PBMCs. This chain connects TRBV29-1 to TRBJ1-1; 7 nucleotides align to TRBD1. This sequence originates from a human donor with multiple sclerosis. The CDR3 DNA sequence: TGCAGCGTCCAGACAGGGATGTTTAACACTGAAGCTTTCTTT. Amino acids: CSVQTGMFNTEAFF.